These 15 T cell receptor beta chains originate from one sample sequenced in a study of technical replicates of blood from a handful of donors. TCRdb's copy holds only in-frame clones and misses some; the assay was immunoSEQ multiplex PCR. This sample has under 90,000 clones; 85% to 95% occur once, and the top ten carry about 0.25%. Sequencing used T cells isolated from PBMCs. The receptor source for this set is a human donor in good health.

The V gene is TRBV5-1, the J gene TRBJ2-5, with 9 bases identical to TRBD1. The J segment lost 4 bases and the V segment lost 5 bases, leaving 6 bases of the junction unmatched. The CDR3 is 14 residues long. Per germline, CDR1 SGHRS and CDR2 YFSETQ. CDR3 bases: TGCGCCAGCAGACTCACAGGGGGCCGAGAGACCCAGTACTTC. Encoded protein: CASRLTGGRETQYF.

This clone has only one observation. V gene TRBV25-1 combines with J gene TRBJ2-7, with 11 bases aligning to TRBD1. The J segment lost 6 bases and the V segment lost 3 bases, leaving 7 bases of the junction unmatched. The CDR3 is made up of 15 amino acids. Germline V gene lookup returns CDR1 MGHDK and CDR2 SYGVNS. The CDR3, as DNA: TGTGCCAGCAGTGACTCGGGGACAGGGGGTCTCGAGCAGTACTTC. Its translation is CASSDSGTGGLEQYF.

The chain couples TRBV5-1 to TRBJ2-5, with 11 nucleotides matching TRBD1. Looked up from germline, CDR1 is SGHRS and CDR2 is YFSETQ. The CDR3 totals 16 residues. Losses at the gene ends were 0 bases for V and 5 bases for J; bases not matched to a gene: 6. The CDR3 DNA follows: TGCGCCAGCAGCTTGGGAAGGACAGGGGGCAAGGAGACCCAGTACTTC. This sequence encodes CASSLGRTGGKETQYF.

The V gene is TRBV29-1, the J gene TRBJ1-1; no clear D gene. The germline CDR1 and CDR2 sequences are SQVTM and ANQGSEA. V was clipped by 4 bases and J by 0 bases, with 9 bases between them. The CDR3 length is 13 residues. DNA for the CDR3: TGCAGCGTTGGGAGAAGAATGAACACTGAAGCTTTCTTT. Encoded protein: CSVGRRMNTEAFF.

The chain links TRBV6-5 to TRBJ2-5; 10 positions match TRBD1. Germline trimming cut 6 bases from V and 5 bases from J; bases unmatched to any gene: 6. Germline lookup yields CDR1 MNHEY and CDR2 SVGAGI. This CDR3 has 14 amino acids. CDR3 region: CASSPGTGVETQYF. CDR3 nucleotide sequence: TGTGCCAGCAGCCCCGGGACAGGGGTTGAGACCCAGTACTTC.

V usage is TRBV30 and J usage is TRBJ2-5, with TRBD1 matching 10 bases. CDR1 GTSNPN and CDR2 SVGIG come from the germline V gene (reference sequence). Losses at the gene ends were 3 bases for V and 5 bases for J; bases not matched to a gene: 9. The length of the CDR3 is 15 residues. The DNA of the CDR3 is TGTGCCTGGAGGAGAGGGACAGGGGAATCGGAGACCCAGTACTTC. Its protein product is CAWRRGTGESETQYF.

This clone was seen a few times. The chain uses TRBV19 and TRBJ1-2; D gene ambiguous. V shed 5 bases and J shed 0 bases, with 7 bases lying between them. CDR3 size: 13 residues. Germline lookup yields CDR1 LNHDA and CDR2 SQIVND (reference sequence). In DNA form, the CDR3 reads TGTGCCAGTAGTTATCCAGCTAACTATGGCTACACCTTC. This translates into CASSYPANYGYTF. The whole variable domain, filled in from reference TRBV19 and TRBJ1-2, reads DGGITQSPKYLFRKEGQNVTLSCEQNLNHDAMYWYRQDPGQGLRLIYYSQIVNDFQKGDIAEGYSVSREKKESFPLTVTSAQKNPTAFYLCASSYPANYGYTFGSGTRLTVV.

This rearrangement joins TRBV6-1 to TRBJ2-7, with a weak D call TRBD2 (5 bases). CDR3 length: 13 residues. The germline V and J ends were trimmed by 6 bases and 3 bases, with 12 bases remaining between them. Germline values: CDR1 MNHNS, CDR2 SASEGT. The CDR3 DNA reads TGTGCCAGCAGCGTGGCGGGTAACTACGAGCAGTACTTC. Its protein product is CASSVAGNYEQYF.

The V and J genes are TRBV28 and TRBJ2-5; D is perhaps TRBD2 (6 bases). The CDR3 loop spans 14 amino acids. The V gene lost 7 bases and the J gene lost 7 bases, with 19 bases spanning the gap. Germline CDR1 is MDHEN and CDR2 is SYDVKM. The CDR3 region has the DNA TGTGCCAGCAACCCAGGGTGGAGGGGAGGGACCCAGTACTTC. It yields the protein CASNPGWRGGTQYF.

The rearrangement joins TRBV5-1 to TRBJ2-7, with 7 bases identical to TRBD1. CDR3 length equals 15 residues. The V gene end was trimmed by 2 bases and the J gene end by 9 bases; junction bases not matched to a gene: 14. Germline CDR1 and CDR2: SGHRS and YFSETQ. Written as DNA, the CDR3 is TGCGCCAGCAGCTTTCAGGGGGTCGATCACCTGGGGCAGTACTTC. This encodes CASSFQGVDHLGQYF.

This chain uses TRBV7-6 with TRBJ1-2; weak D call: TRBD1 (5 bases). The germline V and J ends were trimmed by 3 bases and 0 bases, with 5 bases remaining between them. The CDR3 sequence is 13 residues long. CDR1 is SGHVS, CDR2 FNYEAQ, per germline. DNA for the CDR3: TGTGCCAGCAGCTTGGACACTAACTATGGCTACACCTTC. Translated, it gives CASSLDTNYGYTF.

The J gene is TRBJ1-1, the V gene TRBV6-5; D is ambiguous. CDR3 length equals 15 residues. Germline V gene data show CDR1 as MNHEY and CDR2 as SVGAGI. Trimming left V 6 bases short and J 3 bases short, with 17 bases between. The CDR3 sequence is CASSPTGGGDTEAFF. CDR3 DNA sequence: TGTGCCAGCAGCCCGACGGGAGGCGGGGACACTGAAGCTTTCTTT.

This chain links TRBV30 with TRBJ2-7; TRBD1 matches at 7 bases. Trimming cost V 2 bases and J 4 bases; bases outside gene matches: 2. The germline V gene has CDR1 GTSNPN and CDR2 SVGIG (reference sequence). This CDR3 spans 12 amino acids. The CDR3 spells CAWSPDRYEQYF. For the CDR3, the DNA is TGTGCCTGGAGTCCGGACAGGTACGAGCAGTACTTC.

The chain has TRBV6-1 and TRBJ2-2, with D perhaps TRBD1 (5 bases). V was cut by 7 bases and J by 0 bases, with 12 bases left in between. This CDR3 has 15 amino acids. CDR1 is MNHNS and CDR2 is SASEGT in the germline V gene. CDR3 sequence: CASTRQIANTGELFF. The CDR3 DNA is TGTGCCAGCACTAGACAGATCGCGAACACCGGGGAGCTGTTTTTT.

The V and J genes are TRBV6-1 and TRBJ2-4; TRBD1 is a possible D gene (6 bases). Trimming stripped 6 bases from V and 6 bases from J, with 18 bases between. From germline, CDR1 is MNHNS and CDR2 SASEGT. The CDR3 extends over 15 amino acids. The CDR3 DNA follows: TGTGCCAGCAGCGAATGGGGGCAGGGCCTAAACATTCAGTACTTC. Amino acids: CASSEWGQGLNIQYF.